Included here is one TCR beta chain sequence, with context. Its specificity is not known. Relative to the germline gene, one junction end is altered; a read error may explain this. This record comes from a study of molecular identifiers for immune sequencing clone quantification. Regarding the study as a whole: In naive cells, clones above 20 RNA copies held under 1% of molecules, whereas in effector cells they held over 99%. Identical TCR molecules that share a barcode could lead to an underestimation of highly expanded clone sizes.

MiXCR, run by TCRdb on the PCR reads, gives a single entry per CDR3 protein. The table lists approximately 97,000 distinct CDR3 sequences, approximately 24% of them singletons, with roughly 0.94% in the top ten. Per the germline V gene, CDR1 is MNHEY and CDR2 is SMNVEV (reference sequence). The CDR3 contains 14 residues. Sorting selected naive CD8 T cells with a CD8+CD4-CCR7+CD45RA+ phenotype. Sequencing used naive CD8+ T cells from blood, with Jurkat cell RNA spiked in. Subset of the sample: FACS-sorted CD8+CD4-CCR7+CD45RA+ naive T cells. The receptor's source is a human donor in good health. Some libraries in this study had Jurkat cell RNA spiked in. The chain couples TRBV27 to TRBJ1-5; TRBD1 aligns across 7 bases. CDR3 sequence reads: CASSYRGGRQPQQF. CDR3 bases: TGTGCCAGCAGCTACAGGGGTGGGCGGCAGCCCCAGCAGTTT.